This is a list of T cell receptor beta chains from one sample in a study of patients and donors after allogeneic stem cell transplantation. TCRdb re-analysed the RT-PCR reads in MiXCR, keeping a single row per CDR3 protein. The table has 400,000 to 450,000 distinct CDR3 sequences, around 15% seen once. Specimen: blood, either unsorted or a sorted T cell fraction (not recorded which). These receptors were taken from a human donor who was either an allogeneic HSCT recipient or a stem cell or donor lymphocyte infusion donor (not recorded which). It is not recorded whose cells these are; they may come from a transplant donor. The CDR3 runs from the conserved cysteine through the conserved F or W. The order of the fields is J gene, clone size, D gene, V gene, CDR3 DNA, CDR3 protein. D genes are given only for firm matches. A row's size may be missing; if present it is once, few, many or a size class.

j_gene: TRBJ2-2
abundance: few
d_gene: TRBD1
v_gene: TRBV6-1
CDR3nt: TGTGCCAGCCCGAGGGACAGGGGAACCGGGGAGCTGTTTTTT
CDR3aa: CASPRDRGTGELFF

j_gene: TRBJ2-5
abundance: many
d_gene: TRBD2
v_gene: TRBV12-3/TRBV12-4
CDR3nt: TGTGCCAGCAGGAGGAAAGCGGGGGGTGGGACCCAGTACTTC
CDR3aa: CASRRKAGGGTQYF

j_gene: TRBJ2-5
abundance: few
d_gene: TRBD2
v_gene: TRBV10-3
CDR3nt: TGTGCCATCAGCCCGAATTTAGCGGGAGCGGAGACCCAGTACTTC
CDR3aa: CAISPNLAGAETQYF

j_gene: TRBJ2-7
abundance: .
d_gene: .
v_gene: TRBV12-5
CDR3nt: TGTGCTAGTGGCCCAATTAGAGGGACGAGGGCCTACGAGCAGTACTTC
CDR3aa: CASGPIRGTRAYEQYF

j_gene: TRBJ1-5
abundance: .
d_gene: .
v_gene: TRBV12-3/TRBV12-4
CDR3nt: TGTGCCAGCACCCTCCACAAATCAGGGTTTAGCAATCAGCCCCAGCATTTT
CDR3aa: CASTLHKSGFSNQPQHF

j_gene: TRBJ1-2
abundance: .
d_gene: TRBD1
v_gene: TRBV24-1
CDR3nt: TGTGCCACCAGTGAAAGTACGACAGGGGGCTATGGCTACACCTTC
CDR3aa: CATSESTTGGYGYTF

j_gene: TRBJ1-1
abundance: few
d_gene: TRBD1
v_gene: TRBV6-5
CDR3nt: TGTGCCAGCAGTTACGGGCAGGGGGGTTTAGTGAACACTGAAGCTTTCTTT
CDR3aa: CASSYGQGGLVNTEAFF

j_gene: TRBJ2-3
abundance: .
d_gene: .
v_gene: TRBV20-1
CDR3nt: TGCAGTGCTAGGAACGTCCGGGAACTAGATACGCAGTATTTT
CDR3aa: CSARNVRELDTQYF

j_gene: TRBJ1-6
abundance: .
d_gene: TRBD1
v_gene: TRBV2
CDR3nt: TGTGCCAGCAGGGACGGTCAGGGGGCAATGGCCTATAATTCACCCCTCCACTTT
CDR3aa: CASRDGQGAMAYNSPLHF

j_gene: TRBJ1-3
abundance: few
d_gene: .
v_gene: TRBV21-1
CDR3nt: TGTGCCAGCAGCAAAGAATCTGGAAACACCATATATTTT
CDR3aa: CASSKESGNTIYF

j_gene: TRBJ2-5
abundance: .
d_gene: .
v_gene: TRBV9
CDR3nt: TGTGCCAGCAGCACGGGACTCGAAGAGACCCAGTACTTC
CDR3aa: CASSTGLEETQYF

j_gene: TRBJ2-2
abundance: few
d_gene: TRBD2
v_gene: TRBV27
CDR3nt: TGTGCCAGCACCAGACTAGCGGAGAACACCGGGGAGCTGTTTTTT
CDR3aa: CASTRLAENTGELFF

j_gene: TRBJ1-1
abundance: .
d_gene: .
v_gene: TRBV29-1
CDR3nt: TGCAGCGTTGTCGACCCGAACACTGAAGCTTTCTTT
CDR3aa: CSVVDPNTEAFF

j_gene: TRBJ2-7
abundance: .
d_gene: .
v_gene: TRBV3-1
CDR3nt: TGTGCCAGCGGGGGGTTTACCTACGAGCAGTACTTC
CDR3aa: CASGGFTYEQYF

j_gene: TRBJ2-4
abundance: .
d_gene: .
v_gene: TRBV28
CDR3nt: TGTGCCAGCAGCCTTAGGGATTCGCGGGTAGCCAAAAACATTCAGTACTTC
CDR3aa: CASSLRDSRVAKNIQYF

j_gene: TRBJ2-1
abundance: few
d_gene: .
v_gene: TRBV27
CDR3nt: TGTGCCAGCAGTTTTCCCGGAGGGCGGACGCAGTTCTTC
CDR3aa: CASSFPGGRTQFF

j_gene: TRBJ1-5
abundance: .
d_gene: .
v_gene: TRBV7-9
CDR3nt: TGTGCCAGCAGCCCAGGCAGTCATCAGCCCCAGCATTTT
CDR3aa: CASSPGSHQPQHF

j_gene: TRBJ1-3
abundance: .
d_gene: .
v_gene: TRBV12-3/TRBV12-4
CDR3nt: TGTGCCAGCAGCCTAAATGCAGCGGTCACCATATATTTT
CDR3aa: CASSLNAAVTIYF

j_gene: TRBJ2-3
abundance: .
d_gene: TRBD2
v_gene: TRBV5-1
CDR3nt: TGCGCCAGCAGCCCTCTAGCGGGGGCAGATACGCAGTATTTT
CDR3aa: CASSPLAGADTQYF

j_gene: TRBJ2-1
abundance: .
d_gene: .
v_gene: TRBV20-1
CDR3nt: TGCAGTGCTAGTTTTGGGGACCACTCCTACAATGAGCAGTTCTTC
CDR3aa: CSASFGDHSYNEQFF

j_gene: TRBJ1-6
abundance: few
d_gene: .
v_gene: TRBV5-5
CDR3nt: TGTGCCAGCACCACCCAGGGGCAGAATTCACCCCTCCACTTT
CDR3aa: CASTTQGQNSPLHF

j_gene: TRBJ1-1
abundance: .
d_gene: .
v_gene: TRBV12-3/TRBV12-4
CDR3nt: TGTGCCAGCAGCTCGAATAGCAAGCTTGAAGCTTTCTTT
CDR3aa: CASSSNSKLEAFF

j_gene: TRBJ2-5
abundance: few
d_gene: .
v_gene: TRBV27
CDR3nt: TGTGCCAGCAGTTTATTAACAGGGTCCCAAGAGACCCAGTACTTC
CDR3aa: CASSLLTGSQETQYF

j_gene: TRBJ2-1
abundance: .
d_gene: TRBD2
v_gene: TRBV11-2
CDR3nt: TGTGCCAGTGCAAGCGGGACTAGCAACAACAATGAGCAGTTCTTC
CDR3aa: CASASGTSNNNEQFF

j_gene: TRBJ2-3
abundance: .
d_gene: .
v_gene: TRBV6-1
CDR3nt: TGTGCCAGCAGTGATGGGGTCAGGGGCACAGATACGCAGTATTTT
CDR3aa: CASSDGVRGTDTQYF

j_gene: TRBJ1-5
abundance: .
d_gene: .
v_gene: TRBV2
CDR3nt: TGTGCCAGCGGGGTTCAGATCAATCAGCCCCAGCATTTT
CDR3aa: CASGVQINQPQHF

j_gene: TRBJ2-3
abundance: .
d_gene: .
v_gene: TRBV15
CDR3nt: TGTGCCACCAGCAGAGTAGTACGGGGGTACACAGATACGCAGTATTTT
CDR3aa: CATSRVVRGYTDTQYF

j_gene: TRBJ2-7
abundance: many
d_gene: TRBD1
v_gene: TRBV5-1
CDR3nt: TGCGCCAGCAGCTGGGGGACAGGGCTCTACGAGCAGTACTTC
CDR3aa: CASSWGTGLYEQYF

j_gene: TRBJ1-1
abundance: few
d_gene: .
v_gene: TRBV5-1
CDR3nt: TGCGCCAGCAGTGGAGGGGTAAACACTGAAGCTTTCTTT
CDR3aa: CASSGGVNTEAFF